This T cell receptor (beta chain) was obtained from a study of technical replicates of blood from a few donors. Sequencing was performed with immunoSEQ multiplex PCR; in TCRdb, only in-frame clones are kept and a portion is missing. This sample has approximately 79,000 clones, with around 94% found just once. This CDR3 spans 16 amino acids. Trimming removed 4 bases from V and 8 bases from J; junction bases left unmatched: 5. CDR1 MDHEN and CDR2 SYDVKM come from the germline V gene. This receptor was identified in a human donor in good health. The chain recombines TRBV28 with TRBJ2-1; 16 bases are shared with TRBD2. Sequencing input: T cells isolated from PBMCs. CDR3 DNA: TGTGCCAGCAGTTGGGGACTAGCGGGAGGGCCCGATGAGCAGTTCTTC. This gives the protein CASSWGLAGGPDEQFF.